One sample yielded the 29 T cell receptor beta chains listed below, sequenced in a study of blood T cell repertoires in COVID-19. Assay used: immunoSEQ multiplex PCR; TCRdb lists only in-frame clones, some missing. The table has some 83,000 clones, roughly 86% seen once. Sequenced material: peripheral blood. These receptors all come from a man of 80 years or more with active or convalescent COVID-19.

This clone was detected once. The chain has TRBV5-1 and TRBJ1-2, with TRBD1 as a possible D gene (6 bases). Looked up from germline, CDR1 is SGHRS and CDR2 is YFSETQ. The CDR3 is 14 residues long. The V end lost 6 bases, the J end lost 1 base, and 13 bases lay between the germline ends. CDR3 nucleotide sequence: TGCGCCAGCACGTTGGGGGCTTTTAACTATGGCTACACCTTC. It translates to CASTLGAFNYGYTF.

There are a few counts of this clone. The chain has TRBV10-1 and TRBJ1-4, with 9 bases that match TRBD1. The CDR3 sequence is 13 residues long. V gave up 0 bases and J gave up 11 bases; unmatched junction bases: 1. Looked up from germline, CDR1 is WNHNN and CDR2 is SYGVQD (reference sequence). CDR3 sequence: CASSESGTGKLFF. As DNA, the CDR3 is TGCGCCAGCAGTGAGTCGGGGACAGGGAAACTGTTTTTT.

This clone came up a few times. The chain combines TRBV11-3 with TRBJ1-2, with TRBD1 matching 8 bases. Germline V gene lookup returns CDR1 SGHNT and CDR2 YENEEA. The CDR3 is 14 amino acids. V was pared by 5 bases and J by 3 bases, with 5 bases of the junction left unmatched. The CDR3 region is CASSVGQGYYGYTF. CDR3 nucleotides: TGTGCCAGCAGCGTCGGACAGGGCTACTATGGCTACACCTTC.

The chain employs TRBV6-5 and TRBJ1-2; D may be TRBD1 (6 bases). The V and J ends lost 6 bases and 12 bases respectively, with 20 bases between them. Germline CDR1 MNHEY, CDR2 SVGAGI. This CDR3 region has 13 residues. DNA for the CDR3: TGTGCCAGCAGGAGCCCCGGACAGTTTTGGAACACCTTC. This codes for CASRSPGQFWNTF.

V is TRBV5-1 and J is TRBJ2-3, with a possible D match to TRBD1 (6 bases). Per germline, CDR1 SGHRS and CDR2 YFSETQ. V was shortened by 3 bases and J by 0 bases, with 14 bases between the two germline ends. This CDR3 comprises 16 residues. CDR3 DNA sequence: TGCGCCAGCAGCTCACAGGGTTTAACTAGCACAGATACGCAGTATTTT. Its translation is CASSSQGLTSTDTQYF.

The rearrangement joins TRBV19 to TRBJ1-2; D possibly corresponds to TRBD1 (5 bases). Germline CDR1 reads LNHDA; CDR2 reads SQIVND (reference sequence). CDR3 length: 14 amino acids. Trimming shortened V by 5 bases and J by 7 bases, and 17 bases separated the two germline ends. The CDR3, as DNA: TGTGCCAGTAGTCCTCTCCGCCAGGGCGTTGGCTACACCTTC. Its protein product is CASSPLRQGVGYTF.

This chain links TRBV19 with TRBJ1-5; 9 bases map to TRBD1. Trimming took 4 bases from V and 6 from J; bases not matched to a gene: 7. CDR3 length equals 15 residues. Per the germline V gene, CDR1 is LNHDA and CDR2 is SQIVND (reference sequence). The CDR3 region has the DNA TGTGCCAGTAGTACCACAGGGGGCAGGGGTCAGCCCCAGCATTTT. Translation: CASSTTGGRGQPQHF.

The chain is built from TRBV6-5 and TRBJ1-3; 10 bases agree with TRBD1. The germline V gene has CDR1 MNHEY and CDR2 SVGAGI. This CDR3 contains 15 residues. Trimming at V came to 5 bases and at J to 4 bases, leaving 5 bases not matched to a gene. The CDR3 DNA follows: TGTGCCAGCAGTCGCGCGGGACAGGGGGGAAACACCATATATTTT. This translates into CASSRAGQGGNTIYF.

The gene calls are TRBV2 and TRBJ2-3; the match to TRBD1 covers 8 bases. This CDR3 has 14 amino acids. The junction had 9 bases not matched to a gene; V was cut back by 7 bases and J by 6 bases. Germline V gives CDR1 SNHLY, CDR2 FYNNEI. CDR3 region: CASKAGGGWDTQYF. CDR3 coding DNA: TGTGCCAGCAAAGCAGGGGGCGGTTGGGATACGCAGTATTTT.

This clone has just one count. The CDR3, as DNA: TGTGCCAGCTCACCCTACCCCGCGGGACAGGATTCATATGGCTACACCTTC. The encoded protein is CASSPYPAGQDSYGYTF. This chain uses TRBV18 with TRBJ1-2; 8 bases map to TRBD1. CDR1 KGHSH and CDR2 LQKENI come from the germline V gene. The V gene end was trimmed by 3 bases and the J gene end by 5 bases; junction bases not matched to a gene: 14. This CDR3 has 17 amino acids.

The gene calls are TRBV27 and TRBJ2-2, with 12 bases aligning to TRBD2. V shed 6 bases and J 0 bases; nucleotides not matched to a gene: 5. Germline V gives CDR1 MNHEY, CDR2 SMNVEV (reference sequence). This CDR3 is built from 17 residues. The CDR3 bases are TGTGCCAGCAGCACTACTAGCGGGGGGACGAACACCGGGGAGCTGTTTTTT. Residues: CASSTTSGGTNTGELFF.

The gene calls are TRBV18 and TRBJ1-2; maybe TRBD1 (5 bases). The CDR3 contains 15 residues. V lost 2 bases, J lost 2 bases, and 12 bases lay in between. Looked up from germline, CDR1 is KGHSH and CDR2 is LQKENI. The CDR3 loop reads CASSPAGGLNYGYTF. The CDR3 region has the DNA TGTGCCAGCTCACCAGCCGGGGGACTGAACTATGGCTACACCTTC.

The genes are TRBV4-1 and TRBJ2-2, with no clear D. From germline, CDR1 is MGHRA and CDR2 YSYEKL. There are 16 residues in the CDR3. The V gene lost 3 bases and the J gene lost 0 bases, with 11 bases spanning the gap. CDR3 loop: CASSHLANANTGELFF. The CDR3 DNA reads as TGCGCCAGCAGCCACTTAGCAAACGCGAACACCGGGGAGCTGTTTTTT.

The CDR3 DNA reads as TGTGCCAGCAGCACCAGGGGGACTGGGGCCAACGTCCTGACTTTC. Protein sequence: CASSTRGTGANVLTF. The V and J genes are TRBV2 and TRBJ2-6; 7 bases align to TRBD1. The CDR3 contains 15 residues. The J segment lost 2 bases and the V segment lost 6 bases, leaving 4 bases of the junction unmatched. The germline gives CDR1 SNHLY, CDR2 FYNNEI.

This clone was counted a few times. The chain recombines TRBV7-3 with TRBJ1-4, with a possible D match to TRBD1 (5 bases). CDR3 length: 15 amino acids. Germline CDR1 is SGHTA and CDR2 is FQGTGA. The germline V and J ends were trimmed by 6 bases and 6 bases, with 17 bases remaining between them. The chain's CDR3 is CASSPGGLSHEKLFF. As DNA, the CDR3 is TGTGCCAGCAGTCCGGGGGGACTAAGCCATGAAAAACTGTTTTTT.

The chain combines TRBV11-2 with TRBJ2-1; TRBD2 agrees at 9 bases. The V gene end was trimmed by 1 base and the J gene end by 12 bases; junction bases not matched to a gene: 13. In germline, CDR1 is SGHAT, CDR2 FQNNGV. The CDR3 spans 16 residues. The DNA of the CDR3 is TGTGCCAGCAGCTTAGGGACGAGGCTAGCGGGATCATGGCAGTTCTTC. Its protein is CASSLGTRLAGSWQFF.

This chain connects TRBV2 to TRBJ2-5; 11 nucleotides line up with TRBD2. V shed 5 bases and J 5 bases; nucleotides not matched to a gene: 7. The CDR3 totals 15 residues. Germline lookup yields CDR1 SNHLY and CDR2 FYNNEI. The CDR3 reads CASSISGGAWETQYF. The CDR3 DNA reads as TGTGCCAGCAGTATTAGCGGGGGGGCTTGGGAGACCCAGTACTTC.

This chain joins TRBV4-1 and TRBJ2-1, with 9 nucleotides matching TRBD1. This CDR3 is built from 19 residues. Germline V gene lookup returns CDR1 MGHRA and CDR2 YSYEKL. With 0 bases clipped from V and 5 bases from J, the junction kept 14 bases outside the gene matches. For the CDR3, the DNA is TGCGCCAGCAGCCAAGATAGGGAGACAGGGGGGTATCGGCACAATGAGCAGTTCTTC. Translating gives CASSQDRETGGYRHNEQFF.

The rearrangement uses TRBV20-1 and TRBJ1-2; TRBD1 matches at 8 bases. The V segment lost 3 bases and the J segment 5 bases; nucleotides outside the gene matches: 14. The CDR3 runs 16 residues. Germline V gives CDR1 DFQATT, CDR2 SNEGSKA (reference sequence). CDR3 nucleotides: TGCAGTGCTAGTGACCCTTCGCAGGGGGCACTTTATGGCTACACCTTC. It is translated as CSASDPSQGALYGYTF.

The J gene is TRBJ1-6, the V gene TRBV6-5, with TRBD1 matching 7 bases. Per the germline V gene, CDR1 is MNHEY and CDR2 is SVGAGI. With 3 bases clipped from V and 7 bases from J, the junction kept 6 bases outside the gene matches. The CDR3 has 15 residues. The DNA of the CDR3 is TGTGCCAGCAGTTATACGGGCAGGGGGAATTCACCCCTCCACTTT. Translated: CASSYTGRGNSPLHF.

In this sample, this clone turned up once. This chain joins TRBV6-1 and TRBJ2-5, with 10 bases fitting TRBD2. J lost 9 bases, V lost 4 bases, and 17 bases had no gene match. The CDR3 has 17 residues. Germline V gene sequence: CDR1 MNHNS, CDR2 SASEGT. The DNA of the CDR3 is TGTGCCAGCAGTGTCAGTTGGTCTAGCGGGGGCCGGGGGGCCCAGTACTTC. This gives the protein CASSVSWSSGGRGAQYF.

The chain links TRBV29-1 to TRBJ1-2, with a weak D call TRBD1 (5 bases). V was trimmed by 0 bases and J by 4 bases, leaving 18 bases between them. The germline gives CDR1 SQVTM, CDR2 ANQGSEA. This CDR3 is 16 amino acids long. Here the CDR3 reads CSVEDIRRAGFYGYTF. The CDR3 bases are TGCAGCGTTGAAGATATCCGCAGGGCAGGATTCTATGGCTACACCTTC.

The chain uses TRBV6-5 and TRBJ1-4, with D unresolved. The CDR3 has 15 residues. The germline gives CDR1 MNHEY, CDR2 SVGAGI. V dropped 6 bases and J dropped 3 bases, with 14 bases sitting between them. The CDR3 region has the DNA TGTGCCAGCAGCTCGCCAGCGACGGCTAATGAAAAACTGTTTTTT. Translating it yields CASSSPATANEKLFF.

The rearrangement links TRBV13 to TRBJ2-3; no firm D call. The germline V gene has CDR1 PRHDT and CDR2 FYEKMQ (reference sequence). The CDR3 spans 13 residues. Between the trimmed V and J ends, which lost 5 bases and 2 bases, there was a span of 8 bases. This chain's CDR3 is CASSMRATDTQYF. The CDR3 region has the DNA TGTGCCAGCAGCATGCGAGCCACAGATACGCAGTATTTT. The full variable domain, with the rest looked up from reference TRBV13 and TRBJ2-3, is AAGVIQSPRHLIKEKRETATLKCYPIPRHDTVYWYQQGPGQDPQFLISFYEKMQSDKGSIPDRFSAQQFSDYHSELNMSSLELGDSALYFCASSMRATDTQYFGPGTRLTVL.

The chain couples TRBV6-5 to TRBJ1-1; the match to TRBD1 covers 7 bases. J lost 4 bases, V lost 6 bases, and 8 bases had no gene match. CDR1 is MNHEY, CDR2 SVGAGI, per germline. The CDR3 consists of 14 residues. CDR3 loop: CASRKTGTSTEAFF. CDR3 nucleotides: TGTGCCAGCAGGAAGACAGGGACGAGCACTGAAGCTTTCTTT.

This clone has just one count. The chain employs TRBV19 and TRBJ2-5, with TRBD1 matching over 9 bases. This CDR3 has 14 residues. After removal of 2 bases from V and 4 bases from J, the junction contained 2 bases not matched to a gene. Germline V CDR1 and CDR2: LNHDA, SQIVND (reference sequence). The CDR3 reads CASSINRGRETQYF. CDR3 coding DNA: TGTGCCAGTAGTATAAACAGGGGGCGAGAGACCCAGTACTTC.

The chain employs TRBV7-2 and TRBJ2-5; D possibly corresponds to TRBD1 (5 bases). The CDR3 has 15 residues. Per germline, CDR1 SGHTA and CDR2 FQGNSA. The V end lost 1 base, the J end lost 2 bases, and 11 bases lay between the germline ends. The CDR3 nucleotides are TGTGCCAGCAGCTTAGGTGGGGCCCCACAAGAGACCCAGTACTTC. The encoded protein is CASSLGGAPQETQYF.

The gene calls are TRBV9 and TRBJ2-3; 12 bases are a match to TRBD2. This CDR3 contains 18 residues. Germline assignment: CDR1 SGDLS and CDR2 YYNGEE. Unmatched junction bases numbered 8, after V lost 0 bases and J lost 3 bases. The CDR3 DNA sequence: TGTGCCAGCAGCGTAGCAACATCTAGCGGGGGGGAAACAGATACGCAGTATTTT. Its translation: CASSVATSSGGETDTQYF. The complete variable domain, with remaining parts taken from reference TRBV9 and TRBJ2-3, reads DSGVTQTPKHLITATGQRVTLRCSPRSGDLSVYWYQQSLDQGLQFLIQYYNGEERAKGNILERFSAQQFPDLHSELNLSSLELGDSALYFCASSVATSSGGETDTQYFGPGTRLTVL.

The chain couples TRBV5-4 to TRBJ2-2; 7 bases line up with TRBD2. From germline, CDR1 is SGHNT and CDR2 YYREEE (reference sequence). With V trimmed by 3 bases and J by 0 bases, 8 bases remained unmatched. The CDR3 contains 17 residues. The chain's CDR3 is CASSSQVLAANTGELFF. The CDR3 nucleotides read TGTGCCAGCAGCTCACAGGTCCTAGCGGCGAACACCGGGGAGCTGTTTTTT.